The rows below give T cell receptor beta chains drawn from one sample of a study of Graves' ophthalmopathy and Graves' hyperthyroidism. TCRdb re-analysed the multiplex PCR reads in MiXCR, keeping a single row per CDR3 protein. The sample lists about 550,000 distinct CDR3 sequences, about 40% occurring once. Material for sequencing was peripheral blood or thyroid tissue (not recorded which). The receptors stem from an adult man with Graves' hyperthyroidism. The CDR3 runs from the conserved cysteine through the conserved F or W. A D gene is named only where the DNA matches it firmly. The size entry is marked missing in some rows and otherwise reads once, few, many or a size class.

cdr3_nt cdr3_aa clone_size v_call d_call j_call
TGTGCCAGTAGCGAGGAAAACATGGACAGGGGAATCTACGAGCAGTACTTC CASSEENMDRGIYEQYF NA TRBV19 TRBD1 TRBJ2-7
TGCAGCTTATTTGGGGACTACACCTTC CSLFGDYTF NA TRBV29-1 NA TRBJ1-2
TGTGCCAGCAGCGTAGACGGGAGGGGCTGGCATGGCTACACCTTC CASSVDGRGWHGYTF NA TRBV9 NA TRBJ1-2
TGCGCCAGCAGCCAGGACAGGGTGAATGAAAAACTGTTTTTT CASSQDRVNEKLFF many TRBV5-1 TRBD1 TRBJ1-4
TGTGCCAGCAGTGAAGCATCACGCTTCGGGGAGCTGTTTTTT CASSEASRFGELFF few TRBV6-1 NA TRBJ2-2
TGCAGCATGCGGATGGCGAGCTCTGGAGACACCATATATTTT CSMRMASSGDTIYF NA TRBV29-1 NA TRBJ1-3
TGTGCCAGCAGCAACAGGGGTTGGAACGAGCAGTACTTC CASSNRGWNEQYF NA TRBV12-3/TRBV12-4 TRBD1 TRBJ2-7
TGTGCCAGCAGTAAGGGGACAGGGTTAAACAATGAGCAGTTCTTC CASSKGTGLNNEQFF NA TRBV2 TRBD1 TRBJ2-1
TGCGCCAGCAGCTTGGAGTCGCCGGACTACACTGAAGCTTTCTTT CASSLESPDYTEAFF few TRBV5-1 NA TRBJ1-1
TGTGCCAGCAGCTTAACTAGCGCCCAAGAGACCCAGTACTTC CASSLTSAQETQYF many TRBV11-2 TRBD2 TRBJ2-5
TGTGCCAGCATCACGGCGGGGGGACAGAAGAACTATGGCTACACCTTC CASITAGGQKNYGYTF many TRBV7-9 TRBD1 TRBJ1-2
TGCAGCGCAACCAACCCTGGACAGGCCTCAAGCAGGGGGACCCAGTACTTC CSATNPGQASSRGTQYF many TRBV29-1 TRBD1 TRBJ2-5
TGCAGTGCTCCTCGGGGACAATCGGAAAAACTGTTTTTT CSAPRGQSEKLFF once TRBV20-1 NA TRBJ1-4
TGTGCCAGTCGCTCGCAGGGAGCCCATGGAGAGCAGTACTTC CASRSQGAHGEQYF many TRBV11-3 NA TRBJ2-7
TGTGCCAGCAGCACCTTCGGGAACACTGAAGCTTTCTTT CASSTFGNTEAFF few TRBV2 NA TRBJ1-1
TGTGCCAGCAGTCTTAGGACAGGTAGACTCGGTAACACTGAAGCTTTCTTT CASSLRTGRLGNTEAFF NA TRBV25-1 TRBD1 TRBJ1-1
TGCAGTGCTCCCCGCCTGGGACAGCGAGCTGAAAAACTGTTTTTT CSAPRLGQRAEKLFF many TRBV20-1 TRBD1 TRBJ1-4
TGTGCCAGCAGTTCACCAGGCGTCGGCGGTGTCACAGATACGCAGTATTTT CASSSPGVGGVTDTQYF few TRBV7-9 NA TRBJ2-3
TGTGCCAGCTCGGGACTAGCGGGATCCACAGATACGCAGTATTTT CASSGLAGSTDTQYF NA TRBV19 TRBD2 TRBJ2-3
TGCAGTGCTAGAGATAGAGGACTAGGCCTTAGCACAGATACGCAGTATTTT CSARDRGLGLSTDTQYF NA TRBV20-1 TRBD2 TRBJ2-3
TGTGCCAGCAGCTTATCATCGGACAGAAAAGAGACCCAGTACTTC CASSLSSDRKETQYF many TRBV7-9 NA TRBJ2-5
TGTGCCAGCAGCTTACCTAGCTCCTACGAGCAGTACTTC CASSLPSSYEQYF many TRBV7-2 NA TRBJ2-7
TGCAGTGCTAGAGGACAGGGGGCGTATTCTCAGCCCCAGCATTTT CSARGQGAYSQPQHF many TRBV20-1 TRBD1 TRBJ1-5
TGTGCCAGCTCACCTCCGGGACTAGCGGGAGACGAGCAGTACTTC CASSPPGLAGDEQYF NA TRBV7-2 TRBD2 TRBJ2-7
TGTGCCAGCATTCCGACAGGGTACGCTGAAGCTTTCTTT CASIPTGYAEAFF NA TRBV6-6 TRBD1 TRBJ1-1
TGCAGTGCTAGTCCGGGGGGCATCAACGCCGAAGCTTTCTTT CSASPGGINAEAFF NA TRBV20-1 NA TRBJ1-1
TGCGCCAGCAGCGTAGAACCACAGGGAAGGTCTGAAGCTTTCTTT CASSVEPQGRSEAFF many TRBV5-1 NA TRBJ1-1
TGTGCCAGCAGCCAATTTGCCAGGGCCCACTATGGCTACACCTTC CASSQFARAHYGYTF few TRBV3-1 NA TRBJ1-2
TGTGCCAGCAGCCAAGCGGGACAGGGGGCTTACTATGGCTACACCTTC CASSQAGQGAYYGYTF once TRBV16 TRBD1 TRBJ1-2
TGTGCCAGCAGCTTAGGAGAACAGGGATTCCCCTACGAGCAGTACTTC CASSLGEQGFPYEQYF many TRBV11-1 NA TRBJ2-7
TGTGCCAGCAGTGAGTTAGGGCCAGACTACGAGCAGTACTTC CASSELGPDYEQYF many TRBV2 NA TRBJ2-7
TGTGCCAGCAGCTTCGGTCAGAACGAGCAGTACTTC CASSFGQNEQYF NA TRBV5-6 NA TRBJ2-7
TGTGCCAGCAGCACACAGGGGAGGGGGCAAGGGGAGCTGTTTTTT CASSTQGRGQGELFF NA TRBV7-3 NA TRBJ2-2
TGCGCCAGCAGCCAAAAGGACTACGAGCAGTACTTC CASSQKDYEQYF many TRBV4-1 NA TRBJ2-7
TGTGCCAGCAGTTTTCGGCAGGGGGTTGGAAACACTGAAGCTTTCTTT CASSFRQGVGNTEAFF NA TRBV28 TRBD1 TRBJ1-1
TGTGCCAGCAGTTTATGGACTAGCGGTTTGGACGAGCAGTACTTC CASSLWTSGLDEQYF NA TRBV10-3 TRBD2 TRBJ2-7
TGTGCCAGCGGAGGAGGCGGACTAGCGGGATCGGATACGCAGTATTTT CASGGGGLAGSDTQYF few TRBV15 TRBD2 TRBJ2-3
TGCAGTGCTAGAGATCGTTTCAGGCGCCAAGAGACCCAGTACTTC CSARDRFRRQETQYF many TRBV20-1 NA TRBJ2-5
NA CSARRSGPAGYTF NA TRBV20-1 NA TRBJ1-2
TGTGCCAGCAGTGTAGGACTGGAGACCCAGCATTTT CASSVGLETQHF once TRBV2 NA TRBJ1-5
TGTGCCAGCAGTGAATTGCCCCTTGGGGAGACCCAGTACTTC CASSELPLGETQYF many TRBV2 NA TRBJ2-5
TGTGCCAGCAGCCCTTCCTCCCCGGGACAGGGATACTACGAGCAGTACTTC CASSPSSPGQGYYEQYF NA TRBV9 TRBD1 TRBJ2-7
TGTGCCAGCAGCTTAGTGTTCCGGGGGGCTGGGTACGAGCAGTACTTC CASSLVFRGAGYEQYF few TRBV7-9 NA TRBJ2-7
TGTGCCAGCACAGAGCGGGGGGCGCCGTCCTATAATTCACCCCTCCACTTT CASTERGAPSYNSPLHF NA TRBV14 NA TRBJ1-6